The 9 T cell receptor beta chains below come from one sample, sequenced in a study of T cell responses to AZD1222 COVID-19 vaccine. Only in-frame clones appear in the TCRdb table, and some are missing; sequencing was by immunoSEQ multiplex PCR. There are 100,000 or so clones in the sample; 80% to 95% occur only once, and 4.5% lies in the top ten. The sample was peripheral blood, taken on day 0 of AZD1222 vaccination. The receptors shown here come from an adult in good health.

The chain has TRBV30 and TRBJ1-5; D remains unclear. This CDR3 region has 13 residues. Trimming cost V 1 base and J 7 bases, with 11 bases left between them. The germline gives CDR1 GTSNPN, CDR2 SVGIG (reference sequence). The CDR3 coding sequence is TGTGCCTGGAGTGCGGGGATGGGGCAGCCCCAGCATTTT. Amino acids: CAWSAGMGQPQHF.

In this sample, this clone turned up once. J is TRBJ1-2 and V is TRBV5-4, with a weak D call TRBD1 (6 bases). This CDR3 is built from 16 residues. CDR1 is SGHNT and CDR2 is YYREEE in the germline V gene (reference sequence). V lost 4 bases, J lost 7 bases, and 23 bases lay in between. The CDR3 reads CASSPGGGNYPGGYTF. CDR3 bases: TGTGCCAGCAGCCCGGGCGGGGGCAATTACCCTGGTGGCTACACCTTC. Full variable domain (missing parts from reference TRBV5-4 and TRBJ1-2): ETGVTQSPTHLIKTRGQQVTLRCSSQSGHNTVSWYQQALGQGPQFIFQYYREEENGRGNFPPRFSGLQFPNYSSELNVNALELDDSALYLCASSPGGGNYPGGYTFGSGTRLTVV.

V and J are TRBV12-5 and TRBJ2-7; D is uncertain. The CDR3 sequence is 13 residues long. The germline V gene has CDR1 LGHNT and CDR2 FRNRAP. The germline V and J ends were trimmed by 5 bases and 3 bases, with 11 bases remaining between them. CDR3 nucleotide sequence: TGTGCTAGTGGTCCCCCGAGCAGCTACGAGCAGTACTTC. It codes for CASGPPSSYEQYF.

The chain is built from TRBV10-3 and TRBJ1-1; D is unresolved. The CDR3 length is 14 residues. CDR1 and CDR2 (germline): ENHRY, SYGVKD. Trimming stripped 6 bases from V and 1 base from J, with 12 bases between. Here the CDR3 DNA reads TGTGCCATCAGCGTCCGTCAGTCGAACACTGAAGCTTTCTTT. This gives the protein CAISVRQSNTEAFF.

The chain links TRBV6-5 to TRBJ2-7; possible D gene TRBD1, 6 bases. Germline V gene sequence: CDR1 MNHEY, CDR2 SVGAGI. This CDR3 region has 13 residues. V lost 5 bases, J lost 6 bases, and 14 bases lay in between. CDR3 DNA sequence: TGTGCCAGCAGTCGAAACAGGGCCAGCGAGCAGTACTTC. It yields the protein CASSRNRASEQYF.

The chain couples TRBV7-8 to TRBJ2-4; 12 bases are shared with TRBD2. In germline, CDR1 is SGHVS, CDR2 FQNEAQ. The CDR3 has 16 amino acids. The V and J ends lost 5 bases and 1 base, in that order; junction bases with no gene match: 3. In DNA form, the CDR3 reads TGTGCCAGCAGCCCCGGACTAGCGGGGGCCAAAAACATTCAGTACTTC. Its protein is CASSPGLAGAKNIQYF.

The rearrangement links TRBV5-1 to TRBJ2-7; 10 nucleotides align to TRBD2. This CDR3 is built from 18 residues. V was clipped by 0 bases and J by 0 bases; unmatched bases: 9. From germline, CDR1 is SGHRS and CDR2 YFSETQ. Here the CDR3 reads CASSLEIRTSGFSYEQYF. CDR3 nucleotide sequence: TGCGCCAGCAGCTTGGAGATTAGGACTAGCGGTTTCTCCTACGAGCAGTACTTC. Looking up the rest from reference TRBV5-1 and TRBJ2-7 gives the full variable domain: KAGVTQTPRYLIKTRGQQVTLSCSPISGHRSVSWYQQTPGQGLQFLFEYFSETQRNKGNFPGRFSGRQFSNSRSEMNVSTLELGDSALYLCASSLEIRTSGFSYEQYFGPGTRLTVT.

V gene TRBV6-2 or TRBV6-3 combines with J gene TRBJ2-4; TRBD1 aligns across 8 bases. The CDR3 is 16 residues long. With 2 bases clipped from V and 5 bases from J, the junction kept 8 bases outside the gene matches. From germline, CDR1 is MNHEY and CDR2 SVGEGT. CDR3 bases: TGTGCCAGCAGTTACACGGACAGGGACGTTGAAAACATTCAGTACTTC. Protein sequence: CASSYTDRDVENIQYF.

The V gene is TRBV5-6, the J gene TRBJ2-5; D assignment may be TRBD1 or TRBD2 (5 bases each). The ends were cut back, 4 bases at V and 7 bases at J, with 14 bases in the middle. Germline-derived CDR1 and CDR2 are SGHDT and YYEEEE. The CDR3 runs 13 residues. CDR3 coding DNA: TGTGCCAGCAGCCCAGGGACCCTAGGGACCCAGTACTTC. As protein: CASSPGTLGTQYF.